This TCR beta chain was sequenced during a study of blood T cell repertoires in COVID-19. About the study: Researchers got acute and convalescent COVID-19 samples from the United States, Italy and Spain.

The V and J ends lost 5 bases and 7 bases, in that order; junction bases with no gene match: 15. Germline lookup yields CDR1 SNHLY and CDR2 FYNNEI. This CDR3 has 18 amino acids. Seattle patients were enrolled during active infection and followed longitudinally. Sequencing used immunoSEQ multiplex PCR; TCRdb keeps in-frame clones, though not all of them. The profile covers about 300,000 clones, with approximately 90% appearing a single time and 1.5% to 2% taken by the ten largest. This clone was found a few times. The V call is TRBV2, the J call TRBJ2-6, with 9 positions matching TRBD2. The sample was peripheral blood. The clonotype was recovered from a woman aged 25 to 39 with COVID-19, enrolled during active disease. The CDR3 is CASSPQPAGGPAANVLTF. CDR3 DNA: TGTGCCAGCAGTCCCCAACCCGCGGGGGGGCCTGCAGCCAACGTCCTGACTTTC.